Listed below are T cell receptor beta chains from one sample, sequenced in a study of T cells in Graves' hyperthyroidism and ophthalmopathy. One entry per CDR3 protein, called by TCRdb with MiXCR from the multiplex PCR reads. Of about 640,000 distinct CDR3 sequences in the sample, 45% were seen once. Sequences were obtained from peripheral blood or thyroid tissue (not recorded which). These TCRs come from an adult man with Graves' disease, either hyperthyroidism or ophthalmopathy (not recorded which). Each CDR3 is given with its conserved first and last residue. A D gene is named only where the DNA matches it firmly. Clone size is not always given. Where it is, it says once, few, many or a class for expanded clones.

TRBD1	TRBV19	.	TRBJ1-2	TGTGCCAGTAGTATCGGACAGGGCTACAACTATGGCTACACCTTC	CASSIGQGYNYGYTF
.	TRBV10-3	.	TRBJ2-5	TGTGCCAGCAGATCCCCCTCGTTAGACAAAGAGACCCAGTACTTC	CASRSPSLDKETQYF
TRBD2	TRBV20-1	.	TRBJ2-7	TGCAGTGCAAAGGAAGTGGCGGGAGGCATTGCCTACGAGCAGTACTTC	CSAKEVAGGIAYEQYF
TRBD2	TRBV7-9	few	TRBJ2-7	TGTGCCAGCAGCGGGGGGCGGGGGGGCTACGAGCAGTACTTC	CASSGGRGGYEQYF
.	TRBV25-1	.	TRBJ2-3	TGTGCCAGCAGTGATTTGGCGGGACCTAGCACAGATACGCAGTATTTT	CASSDLAGPSTDTQYF
.	TRBV7-3	.	TRBJ2-5	TGTGCCAGCAGCGGGGCCCCAACCGCGTACCAAGAGACCCAGTACTTC	CASSGAPTAYQETQYF
.	TRBV6-1	.	TRBJ1-3	TGTGCCAGCAGTTCACAAACGTTCAGGGTGTCTGGAAACACCATATATTTT	CASSSQTFRVSGNTIYF
.	TRBV15	.	TRBJ1-4	TGTGCCACCAGCAGAGCAGGGAACGCGAATGAAAAACTGTTTTTT	CATSRAGNANEKLFF
TRBD1	TRBV12-3/TRBV12-4	.	TRBJ1-1	TGTGCCGGCAGCTACCCAAACACAGGGGACACTGAAGCTTTCTTT	CAGSYPNTGDTEAFF
.	TRBV7-2	.	TRBJ1-4	TGTGCCAGCAGCTTCAACGACGGGTCAACTAATGAAAAACTGTTTTTT	CASSFNDGSTNEKLFF
.	TRBV6-5	.	TRBJ2-7	TGTGCCAGCAGTGAAGCGGTAGGGAGTACCTACGAGCAGTACTTC	CASSEAVGSTYEQYF
.	TRBV10-2	.	TRBJ1-5	TGCGCCAGCAGTCCCTTGGGCTCCGGAAGCAATCAGCCCCAGCATTTT	CASSPLGSGSNQPQHF
.	TRBV15	.	TRBJ1-3	TGTGCCACCAGCAGAGAAGGGGCGTCAAACACCATATATTTT	CATSREGASNTIYF
TRBD1	TRBV2	.	TRBJ1-1	TGTGCCAGCAGTCGACAGGGGGACCTTGAAACTTTCTTT	CASSRQGDLETFF
TRBD1	TRBV7-9	many	TRBJ2-7	TGTGCCAGCAGCTACCGTCAGGGGGTAACCTACGAGCAGTACTTC	CASSYRQGVTYEQYF
.	TRBV10-3	.	TRBJ1-5	TGTGCCAGCAGTGAAGCTAGCGGGGGGTCGGGGAATCAGCCCCAGCATTTT	CASSEASGGSGNQPQHF
.	TRBV29-1	.	TRBJ1-2	TGCAGCGTTTTTCAGGACACCCTTAATTCGGGCTACACCTTC	CSVFQDTLNSGYTF
.	TRBV2	.	TRBJ1-5	TGTGCCGGCAGTCCGGGCCTCAATCAGCCCCAGCATTTT	CAGSPGLNQPQHF
TRBD1	TRBV29-1	.	TRBJ1-1	TGCAGCGTTGAAGCAGGGGGGTGGGACACTGAAGCTTTCTTT	CSVEAGGWDTEAFF
.	TRBV7-9	.	TRBJ1-3	TGTGCCAGCAGCGACACTAGCGGGGGGATTGGTGGAAACACCATATATTTT	CASSDTSGGIGGNTIYF
TRBD1	TRBV12-3/TRBV12-4	many	TRBJ2-5	TGTGCCAGCAGTTTAGGACAGGGGGCGACGGAGACCCAGTACTTC	CASSLGQGATETQYF
.	TRBV7-2	few	TRBJ2-3	TGTGCCAGCAGCTTAGACTACACAGATACGCAGTATTTT	CASSLDYTDTQYF
.	TRBV7-9	.	TRBJ1-1	TGTGCCAGCAGCTTAGTAGCCGTGGGTTTGAACACTGAAGCTTTCTTT	CASSLVAVGLNTEAFF
.	TRBV2	.	TRBJ1-5	TGTGCCAGCAGTTTCTGGGGACCGAATCAGCCCCAGCATTTT	CASSFWGPNQPQHF
TRBD2	TRBV2	many	TRBJ2-5	TGTGCCAGCAGGGGGACTAGCGCTACCAGAGAGACCCAGTACTTC	CASRGTSATRETQYF
TRBD1	TRBV7-9	many	TRBJ2-5	TGTGCCAGCAGCTCCGGGACAGCGAGTCCCCAGTACTTC	CASSSGTASPQYF
TRBD2	TRBV4-2	.	TRBJ2-5	TGTGCCAGCAGCCAACTAGCGGGACAGGAGACCCAGTACTTC	CASSQLAGQETQYF
TRBD1	TRBV29-1	once	TRBJ1-1	TGCAGCGTTGAGGCCAGGGGGCCCACTGAAGCTTTCTTT	CSVEARGPTEAFF
TRBD1	TRBV10-3	few	TRBJ1-2	TGTGCCATAAGGGGGACAGGCAAGTCCGGCTACACCTTC	CAIRGTGKSGYTF
.	TRBV7-3	.	TRBJ1-1	TGTGCCAGCAGCTTGTGGGGTCAAAGGGAGAACACTGAAGCTTTCTTT	CASSLWGQRENTEAFF
.	TRBV7-9	.	TRBJ1-2	TGTGCCAGCAGCCTCATGGGGGGCGATAGCTATGGCTACACCTTC	CASSLMGGDSYGYTF
.	TRBV19	.	TRBJ1-1	TGTGCCAGTAGCAACAGGACAGACCAGATGAACACTGAAGCTTTCTTT	CASSNRTDQMNTEAFF
.	TRBV2	.	TRBJ1-2	TGTGCCAGCAGCCAAGATCCCGGCAGTAACTATGGCTACACCTTC	CASSQDPGSNYGYTF
TRBD1	TRBV29-1	.	TRBJ1-4	TGCAGTTACTTGACAGGGGGCGTGGGAAAACTGTTTTTT	CSYLTGGVGKLFF
TRBD1	TRBV6-5	.	TRBJ1-5	TGTGCCAGCAGTTACTCGTCGGACAGGGCCTCACAGCCCCAGCATTTT	CASSYSSDRASQPQHF
TRBD1	TRBV29-1	many	TRBJ1-2	TGCAGCGTCTCGACAGGGCGAAGTAACTATGGCTACACCTTC	CSVSTGRSNYGYTF
.	TRBV7-9	few	TRBJ2-6	TGTGCCAGCAGCCCAAGACCGGACTCTGGGGCCAACGTCCTGACTTTC	CASSPRPDSGANVLTF
TRBD2	TRBV29-1	few	TRBJ2-2	TGCAGCGTGACCGACTCTAGCGGGAGGAATCCCGGGGAGCTGTTTTTT	CSVTDSSGRNPGELFF
.	TRBV5-1	.	TRBJ1-4	TGTGCCAGCAGCCCGAATACAGGGACTAATGAAAAACTGTTTTTT	CASSPNTGTNEKLFF
TRBD1	TRBV5-1	.	TRBJ1-5	TGTGCCAGCAGCCAAACGCGATGGACAGGCCGGAATCAGCCCCAGCATTTT	CASSQTRWTGRNQPQHF
TRBD1	TRBV6-1	.	TRBJ1-4	TGTGCCAGCAGAGAGACGGGACAGGGTCAAAAACTGTTTTTT	CASRETGQGQKLFF
.	TRBV7-8	few	TRBJ1-6	TGTGCCAGCAGTTACTTTCCCGGGCGGGTGTCTAATTCACCCCTCCACTTT	CASSYFPGRVSNSPLHF
.	TRBV6-1	.	TRBJ1-1	TGTGCCAGCAGTCCCCTGGACGAGAACACTGAAGCTTTCTTT	CASSPLDENTEAFF
TRBD1	TRBV25-1	.	TRBJ1-6	TGTGCCAGCAGTGAAAGGTGGGGGACAGGGGGAAATTCACCCCTCCACTTT	CASSERWGTGGNSPLHF
.	TRBV2	.	TRBJ1-3	TGTGCCAGCAGTGGACGGTGGTCGGGCAGGGCGAACACCATATATTTT	CASSGRWSGRANTIYF